This T cell receptor (beta chain) was recorded in a study of shared clonotypes between healthy human individuals (dated by TCRdb to the early 2020s). With respect to the entire study: The cohort included three men and a couple of women between 18 and 49 years of age. For each donor, CD4 naive and CD4 memory were each run on three plates, CD8 naive on two plates, and CD8 memory on one plate. Blood TCR repertoires of a handful of healthy adults were deeply sequenced to estimate repertoire size and the extent of clonotype sharing between individuals. Libraries were prepared and TCR repertoires were sequenced by different laboratories using diverse techniques, in order to increase sequencing depth and limit assay-specific biases. Each donor's leukapheresis produced roughly between roughly 0.85 and 10 billion PBMCs. Broad study findings and their caveats: Pairwise subsampling indicated that sequencing depth was expected to affect the degree of clonotype sharing among donors. Approximately 5% of naive CD4, 3% to 3.5% of naive CD8, 2.3% of memory CD4, and 0.4% of memory CD8 clonotypes were shared across several donors. Even with the large sequencing depth, rarefaction of the sorted-subset datasets indicated that sequencing was incomplete. Higher generation probabilities were observed for clonotypes shared by all four sorted-subset donors than for non-shared clonotypes. Sampling was restricted to blood, and TCR repertoires in tissues likely differ from the TCR repertoires found in blood. Because the study included a small number of donors, the genetic and exposure-history diversity represented was limited. Larger estimated clonotype richness was generally found for naive subsets than for memory subsets.

A remark on this clone: Its antigen remains undetermined. Base qualities are not at hand, and no much larger clone is one base apart.

The donors were healthy, HIV-negative adults with no recently reported acute infections or vaccinations. Only Caucasian adults living in Nashville, Tennessee, USA were represented among the donors. CD4+ T cells were enriched by magnetic negative selection, after which naive cells were positively selected on CD45RA and the negative fraction was taken as the memory subset. Blood was collected by leukapheresis, and PBMCs were isolated by Ficoll-Histopaque density gradient centrifugation and then cryopreserved in liquid nitrogen vapor phase. Analytical flow cytometry was used to check the purity and quantity of each magnetically sorted T cell population. Genomic DNA was isolated from every sorted fraction and measured by UV absorbance on a Nanodrop 2000c. The CDR3 has 15 amino acids, counting the end cysteine and phenylalanine. Of the read, only the CDR3 DNA is kept; its 45 bases are in frame from base 1. CDR1 and CDR2 are drawn from the germline V gene: SGDLS, YYNGEE. The junction shows trimming of 2 bases on V and 7 bases on J, plus 15 bases between the germline ends.

TCR CDR3 regions were amplified from genomic DNA by multiplex PCR using the deep immunoSEQ assay. Genomic DNA extracted from each cell subset was distributed evenly over all wells of several immunoSEQ 96-well plates, and each plate served as one replicate. For sorted subsets, roughly 200 ng of genomic DNA, equivalent to around 29,000 T cell genomes, went into each replicate PCR. The purified libraries were quantified using a Qubit 3.0 fluorometer, sized with a Bioanalyzer 2100, and then quantified again using the KAPA Library Quantification kit. Every immunoSEQ 96-well plate was sequenced on a separate single-read 150-cycle Illumina NextSeq 550 flow cell. Under the source paper's analysis protocol: Because the immunoSEQ output held only junctional sequences and lacked quality scores, the filtering could not match the filtering applied to full-length reads. To assign V/J genes and CDR3, sequences were annotated against IMGT germline references using PyIR, a Python wrapper for IgBLAST v1.9. Reads were filtered out if the reads had weak V/J assignments (E-value above 1e-6), no CDR3, stop codons, out-of-frame junctions, or ambiguous translated residues. V3J clonotypes were defined as sequences sharing an identical inferred V gene, J gene, and CDR3 amino acid sequence. Percentage overlap between repertoires was calculated by dividing the number of shared unique clonotypes by the size of the smaller repertoire. RTK rarefaction, the Chao1 estimator, and Recon v2.1 estimates of unobserved clonotypes were used to assess repertoire richness. OLGA was used to compute generation probabilities for all TCRbeta clonotypes that the gDNA method yielded from a few donors. Entries here come from immuneACCESS through TCRdb and include only in-frame sequences with V and J called. Some clones fail to appear in such tables; in the studies checked, an unresolved V gene covers under half of the shortfall, and the cause of the remainder is unknown. From that table come the V and J calls and clone size; the DNA was used to work out D and trimming. The sample table contains under 2.5 million clones; only one count was recorded for 85% to 95% of them. The ten largest clones add up to 0.37% of the sample.

The sequence was obtained from a man younger than 35 in good health. Some clones in this sample may be carry-over from other donors' samples. Sequenced: naive CD4+ T cells from PBMCs. Per the publication, the cell subset or site label means: CD45RA+ positively selected. Recombination connected TRBV9 to TRBJ2-2; a tentative D match to TRBD2 spans 6 bases. The sequenced DNA: TGTGCCAGCAGCGTGACCGGGACTCAGGACGGGGAGCTGTTTTTT. This yields the protein CASSVTGTQDGELFF.